This T cell receptor (beta chain) was captured in a study of T-cell reconstitution after alpha-beta-depleted transplantation in children. General study points: Reportedly, alpha-beta T cells present about two months post-transplant originated from several hundred expanded clones of graft origin.

CDR1 is SGHVS and CDR2 is FNYEAQ in the germline V gene. V lost 1 base, J lost 4 bases, and 8 bases lay in between. The CDR3 is 13 amino acids. As it was prepared, the TCRbeta library received unique molecular identifiers. MiXCR was run by TCRdb on the PCR reads, yielding one entry per CDR3 protein. Seen here are fewer than 450,000 distinct CDR3 sequences, under 20% observed once, and the top ten hold about 41%. This clonotype appeared many times. What it binds is not known. The origin of this receptor is a male patient between 2 and 10 years old who had a stem cell transplant for acute lymphoblastic leukemia, so the T cells may come from the graft donor. Source: PBMCs, mostly from graft donor cells, taken 360 days after TCRalphabeta/CD19-depleted stem cell transplant. The genes are TRBV7-6 and TRBJ2-7; D unclear. The CDR3 DNA reads TGTGCCAGCAGCTTAGACCTACTTTACGAGCAGTACTTC. Translating it yields CASSLDLLYEQYF.